Below, 18 T cell receptor beta chains from the same sample are listed, as sequenced in a study of CD8+ T cells in alopecia areata. Specified treatment: oral pan-JAK inhibitor, 5-10 mg twice daily. Extraction and reverse transcription of RNA yielded cDNA as the sequencing template. Sequencing was performed with immunoSEQ multiplex PCR; in TCRdb, only in-frame clones are kept and a portion is missing. The table has under 200,000 clones, 60% to 75% seen once; the top ten hold 11% to 15%. This specimen was CD4+ T cells sorted from blood, taken at week 24, from a patient treated with tofacitinib. The receptors derive from a human donor with alopecia areata.

This chain links TRBV29-1 with TRBJ1-4; TRBD1 might be the D (5 bases). Germline V CDR1 and CDR2: SQVTM, ANQGSEA. CDR3 size: 13 residues. V lost 5 bases and J lost 4, with 11 bases in between. The CDR3 is CSVTGRNNEKLFF. CDR3 DNA sequence: TGCAGCGTTACAGGTCGGAATAATGAAAAACTGTTTTTT.

The sample holds one count of this clone. The J gene is TRBJ1-6, the V gene TRBV30; unclear D gene. The CDR3 is 12 amino acids. V lost 7 bases and J 12 bases, leaving 16 bases between the germline ends. The germline V gene encodes CDR1 GTSNPN and CDR2 SVGIG (reference sequence). CDR3 sequence: CASWPLRGPLHF. The CDR3 DNA is TGTGCCTCCTGGCCGCTACGCGGACCCCTCCACTTT.

V and J are TRBV5-1 and TRBJ1-2; D gene ambiguous. Germline V gene lookup returns CDR1 SGHRS and CDR2 YFSETQ. V gave up 4 bases and J gave up 1 base, with 8 bases separating them. The CDR3 sequence is 13 residues long. Here the CDR3 reads CASSPDGNYGYTF. The DNA for the CDR3 is TGCGCCAGCAGCCCCGACGGTAACTATGGCTACACCTTC.

The rearrangement links TRBV30 to TRBJ2-7; the D is unclear. The CDR3 runs 12 residues. CDR1 is GTSNPN and CDR2 is SVGIG in the germline V gene (reference sequence). Trimming removed 5 bases at V and 1 base at J, with 9 bases between. CDR3 DNA: TGTGCCTGGGACCTAGGTTCCTACGAGCAGTACTTC. The encoded protein is CAWDLGSYEQYF. The variable domain in full, with the rest retrieved from reference TRBV30 and TRBJ2-7, is SQTIHQWPATLVQPVGSPLSLECTVEGTSNPNLYWYRQAAGRGLQLLFYSVGIGQISSEVPQNLSASRPQDRQFILSSKKLLLSDSGFYLCAWDLGSYEQYFGPGTRLTVT.

There are a few counts of this clone. The chain has TRBV5-1 and TRBJ1-6; maybe TRBD1 (6 bases). The CDR3 extends over 14 amino acids. V was pared by 2 bases and J by 8 bases, with 11 bases between. The germline CDR1 and CDR2 sequences are SGHRS and YFSETQ. In DNA form, the CDR3 reads TGCGCCAGCAGCTTCAAGGGGGACGATTCACCCCTCCACTTT. The encoded protein is CASSFKGDDSPLHF.

This clone appeared once. CDR3 loop: CAWSAGISTDTQYF. In DNA, the CDR3 is TGTGCCTGGAGCGCAGGGATAAGTACAGATACGCAGTATTTT. The chain is built from TRBV30 and TRBJ2-3; perhaps TRBD1 as D (5 bases). Germline assignment: CDR1 GTSNPN and CDR2 SVGIG (reference sequence). Deletions cut 3 bases from V and 3 bases from J, with 13 bases between. The CDR3 contains 14 residues.

The rearrangement links TRBV9 to TRBJ2-1, with 8 nucleotides matching TRBD2. This CDR3 spans 15 amino acids. CDR1 and CDR2 from the germline V gene are SGDLS and YYNGEE. After removal of 0 bases from V and 5 bases from J, the junction contained 4 bases not matched to a gene. CDR3 amino acids: CASSVVGGGNNEQFF. The CDR3, as DNA: TGTGCCAGCAGCGTAGTCGGCGGGGGGAACAATGAGCAGTTCTTC.

The rearrangement uses TRBV4-1 and TRBJ1-1; no reliable D call. CDR3 size: 15 residues. Germline loops: CDR1 MGHRA, CDR2 YSYEKL. Between the trimmed V and J ends, which lost 0 bases and 1 base, there was a span of 9 bases. The CDR3 loop is CASSQEVGKNTEAFF. In nucleotides, the CDR3 is TGCGCCAGCAGCCAAGAAGTTGGCAAGAACACTGAAGCTTTCTTT.

The genes are TRBV5-4 and TRBJ1-2; D is possibly TRBD1 (5 bases). Trimming cost V 4 bases and J 0 bases, with 10 bases left between them. CDR3 length equals 14 residues. Germline CDR1 is SGHNT and CDR2 is YYREEE (reference sequence). The CDR3, as DNA: TGTGCCAGCAGCGAGGGACCGCCTAACTATGGCTACACCTTC. Translating gives CASSEGPPNYGYTF.

The V and J genes are TRBV18 and TRBJ2-3; no clear D. The germline V gene encodes CDR1 KGHSH and CDR2 LQKENI. The CDR3 is made up of 14 amino acids. V was cut by 4 bases and J by 5 bases, with 13 bases left in between. The chain's CDR3 is CASSLLMIGDTQYF. The CDR3 DNA follows: TGTGCCAGCTCACTCCTTATGATCGGAGATACGCAGTATTTT.

The chain joins TRBV11-2 to TRBJ2-3; TRBD1 agrees at 7 bases. V was pared by 2 bases and J by 5 bases, with 7 bases of the junction left unmatched. The CDR3 sequence is 15 residues long. The germline CDR1 and CDR2 sequences are SGHAT and FQNNGV. In DNA, the CDR3 is TGTGCCAGCAGCTTAACAGGGGTGACCGGAGATACGCAGTATTTT. Encoded protein: CASSLTGVTGDTQYF.

The chain links TRBV6-6 to TRBJ1-1, with D unclear. V lost 2 bases to trimming and J lost 1 base, with 11 bases between them. The CDR3 spans 15 residues. Per germline, CDR1 MNHNY and CDR2 SVGAGI (reference sequence). The CDR3 DNA reads TGTGCCAGCAGTTACAGGAGGGTTCAGAACACTGAAGCTTTCTTT. Translating gives CASSYRRVQNTEAFF.

The sample holds many counts of this clone. The chain uses TRBV7-2 and TRBJ2-3, with D hard to call. Germline CDR1 reads SGHTA; CDR2 reads FQGNSA. CDR3 size: 11 residues. Trimming left V 8 bases short and J 2 bases short, with 5 bases between. As DNA, the CDR3 is TGTGCCAGCGGAAACACAGATACGCAGTATTTT. It specifies CASGNTDTQYF. Full variable domain (rest looked up from reference TRBV7-2 and TRBJ2-3): GAGVSQSPSNKVTEKGKDVELRCDPISGHTALYWYRQSLGQGLEFLIYFQGNSAPDKSGLPSDRFSAERTGGSVSTLTIQRTQQEDSAVYLCASGNTDTQYFGPGTRLTVL.

The chain uses TRBV18 and TRBJ2-3; D gene ambiguous. Germline CDR1 is KGHSH and CDR2 is LQKENI. The length of the CDR3 is 15 residues. The V end was cut by 1 base, the J end by 0 bases, with 8 bases between. The chain's CDR3 is CASSPRVFSTDTQYF. The CDR3, as DNA: TGTGCCAGCTCACCACGGGTTTTCAGCACAGATACGCAGTATTTT.

The chain uses TRBV15 and TRBJ2-3, with D tentatively TRBD2 (6 bases). Germline CDR1 is LNHNV and CDR2 is YYDKDF (reference sequence). V lost 5 bases, J lost 6 bases, and 15 bases lay in between. This CDR3 contains 14 residues. DNA of the CDR3: TGTGCCACCAGCTGGGGCGGGGTTAGGGATACGCAGTATTTT. Translating gives CATSWGGVRDTQYF.

The chain uses TRBV30 and TRBJ1-4, with D tentatively TRBD1 (5 bases). V lost 2 bases and J 6 bases, leaving 10 bases between the germline ends. This CDR3 spans 13 amino acids. Germline assignment: CDR1 GTSNPN and CDR2 SVGIG (reference sequence). The CDR3 nucleotides are TGTGCCTGGAGTCGGGGGAAGCATGAAAAACTGTTTTTT. The encoded protein is CAWSRGKHEKLFF.

This clone was found a few times. The chain employs TRBV5-1 and TRBJ1-3; possibly TRBD1 for D (5 bases). V lost 0 bases, J lost 0 bases, and 7 bases lay in between. The CDR3 extends over 15 amino acids. CDR1 and CDR2 (germline): SGHRS, YFSETQ. The CDR3 sequence is CASSLGGASGNTIYF. CDR3 nucleotide sequence: TGCGCCAGCAGCTTGGGAGGGGCCTCTGGAAACACCATATATTTT.

The J gene is TRBJ2-1, the V gene TRBV11-2, with a weak D call TRBD2 (5 bases). Per germline, CDR1 SGHAT and CDR2 FQNNGV. The CDR3 is 13 amino acids. V was shortened by 5 bases and J by 7 bases, with 12 bases between the two germline ends. The CDR3 sequence is CASSTGIPNEQFF. CDR3 nucleotide sequence: TGTGCCAGCAGCACCGGGATCCCGAATGAGCAGTTCTTC.